Listed here are 30 T cell receptor beta chains from one sample, sequenced in a study of blood T cells in healthy people across ages. Combining a sample-barcoded 5' primer with a J-beta primer mix, a second PCR ran for roughly 7 to 11 cycles. MiXCR was run by TCRdb on the 5' RACE reads, yielding one entry per CDR3 protein. Found here are fewer than 2,000,000 distinct CDR3 sequences, about 31% of them singletons; the top ten hold approximately 10%. Sequenced sample: blood. These TCRs come from a woman in her 30s in good health.

V gene TRBV20-1 combines with J gene TRBJ2-7, with no clear D. Germline V gene lookup returns CDR1 DFQATT and CDR2 SNEGSKA (reference sequence). This CDR3 is 13 amino acids long. The germline V and J ends were trimmed by 0 bases and 3 bases, with 9 bases remaining between them. The CDR3 DNA sequence: TGCAGTGCTAGAGATCTTGGGCACTACGAGCAGTACTTC. Translation: CSARDLGHYEQYF.

Only a few counts were recorded for this clonotype. The genes are TRBV9 and TRBJ1-2; maybe TRBD1 (6 bases). Germline-derived CDR1 and CDR2 are SGDLS and YYNGEE. V was trimmed by 4 bases and J by 3 bases, leaving 19 bases between them. CDR3 length: 16 residues. CDR3 nucleotide sequence: TGTGCCAGCAGCTCAACCAGGGGCGCCCGTGACTATGGCTACACCTTC. Its translation is CASSSTRGARDYGYTF.

Only a few counts were recorded for this clonotype. This chain joins TRBV9 and TRBJ1-2, with 11 bases matching TRBD1. The CDR3 sequence is 17 residues long. The V gene end was trimmed by 3 bases and the J gene end by 6 bases; junction bases not matched to a gene: 13. Germline V CDR1 and CDR2: SGDLS, YYNGEE. The CDR3 sequence is CASSEGQGEFVWHGYTF. The CDR3 DNA sequence: TGTGCCAGCAGCGAGGGACAGGGGGAGTTTGTTTGGCATGGCTACACCTTC.

J is TRBJ2-6 and V is TRBV18; the D is unclear. Looked up from germline, CDR1 is KGHSH and CDR2 is LQKENI. Trimming stripped 1 base from V and 4 bases from J, with 17 bases between. This CDR3 is built from 18 residues. CDR3 nucleotide sequence: TGTGCCAGCTCACCACTTGTCCGAACCGGCTCAGGGGCCAACGTCCTGACTTTC. Protein sequence: CASSPLVRTGSGANVLTF.

In regard to this clonotype: One junction end does not reproduce the germline sequence, and a read error may be involved. The rearrangement joins TRBV6-1 to TRBJ1-1, with no clear D. From germline, CDR1 is MNHNS and CDR2 SASEGT. The CDR3 consists of 15 residues. CDR3 sequence (DNA): TGTACCAGCAGTGATGTTCGGAGGGCGAGCACTGAAGCTTTCTTT. The encoded protein is CTSSDVRRASTEAFF.

Of note for this clonotype: Mismatch with germline at one junction end may stem from a read error. This chain connects TRBV12-3 or TRBV12-4 to TRBJ2-5; D remains ambiguous. The CDR3 is 14 residues long. This chain's CDR3 is CASSFLVGLETRYF. The CDR3 DNA reads TGTGCCAGCAGTTTTCTAGTCGGGTTGGAGACCCGGTACTTC.

V and J are TRBV20-1 and TRBJ2-1, with 9 bases fitting TRBD2. Germline V gives CDR1 DFQATT, CDR2 SNEGSKA (reference sequence). This CDR3 spans 16 amino acids. J gave up 2 bases and V 6 bases, and 11 bases lay outside the gene matches. The CDR3 DNA reads TGCAGTGCCAGCATGACTAGCGGTTCCCCCTACAATGAGCAGTTCTTC. Encoded protein: CSASMTSGSPYNEQFF.

This clonotype was detected a few times. J is TRBJ1-2 and V is TRBV27, with 7 bases lining up with TRBD1. J lost 8 bases, V lost 0 bases, and 6 bases had no gene match. This CDR3 has 14 amino acids. CDR1 is MNHEY and CDR2 is SMNVEV in the germline V gene (reference sequence). Here the CDR3 reads CASSLSKGGTGYTF. As DNA, the CDR3 is TGTGCCAGCAGTTTATCGAAAGGGGGCACGGGCTACACCTTC.

CDR3 loop: CASGGSNRDSPLHF. The CDR3 region has the DNA TGTGCCAGCGGAGGGTCCAACCGAGATTCACCCCTCCACTTT. The V gene is TRBV6-1, the J gene TRBJ1-6; no firm D call. There are 14 residues in the CDR3. Per the germline V gene, CDR1 is MNHNS and CDR2 is SASEGT. V was cut by 8 bases and J by 8 bases, with 16 bases left in between.

This clonotype was recorded a few times. The chain uses TRBV20-1 and TRBJ1-4; tentatively, D is TRBD1 (5 bases). CDR1 and CDR2 from the germline V gene are DFQATT and SNEGSKA (reference sequence). The CDR3 runs to 14 residues. Trimming removed 7 bases from V and 6 bases from J, with 18 bases in between. The chain's CDR3 is CSGMWGGLDEKLFF. The CDR3 bases are TGCAGTGGCATGTGGGGCGGCTTAGATGAAAAACTGTTTTTT.

This clonotype was counted once. Relative to the germline gene, one junction end is altered; a read error may explain this. The chain employs TRBV2 and TRBJ1-5; the match to TRBD1 covers 8 bases. Germline CDR1 and CDR2: SNHLY and FYNNEI. The CDR3 has 14 residues. Here the CDR3 reads CAGRRDRSNQPQHF. The CDR3 coding sequence is TGTGCCGGCAGGCGGGACAGGAGCAATCAGCCCCAGCATTTT.

The rearrangement uses TRBV20-1 and TRBJ2-5; possibly TRBD2 for D (6 bases). Deletions cut 5 bases from V and 4 bases from J, with 17 bases between. Germline loops: CDR1 DFQATT, CDR2 SNEGSKA (reference sequence). The CDR3 spans 14 residues. CDR3 loop: CSARVVGRIETQYF. The CDR3, as DNA: TGCAGTGCTCGGGTGGTAGGGAGGATAGAGACCCAGTACTTC.

The chain combines TRBV5-1 with TRBJ2-5; D possibly corresponds to TRBD1 (6 bases). Germline loops: CDR1 SGHRS, CDR2 YFSETQ. Trimming took off 3 bases at V and 4 bases at J, with 13 bases between the two ends. This CDR3 region has 14 residues. CDR3 protein: CASSSVRGGETQYF. CDR3 DNA sequence: TGCGCCAGCAGCTCGGTCCGAGGGGGAGAGACCCAGTACTTC.

A few counts support this clonotype. V gene TRBV24-1 combines with J gene TRBJ2-7, with 10 bases that match TRBD1. The better agreement between TRBJ2-5 and the DNA end casts doubt on the J call. The CDR3 loop spans 16 amino acids. Germline V gives CDR1 KGHDR, CDR2 SFDVKD. The CDR3: CATSDPGTGVGETQYF. Written as DNA, the CDR3 is TGTGCCACCAGTGACCCCGGGACAGGGGTGGGGGAGACCCAGTACTTC.

This clonotype has just a few counts. V and J are TRBV6-2 or TRBV6-3 and TRBJ2-1; maybe TRBD2 (6 bases). This CDR3 is built from 14 residues. CDR1 is MNHEY and CDR2 is SVGEGT in the germline V gene. V shed 8 bases and J shed 0 bases, with 11 bases lying between them. CDR3 in DNA: TGTGCCAGCTTCGGCGGGGCCTCCTACAATGAGCAGTTCTTC. This translates into CASFGGASYNEQFF.

This clonotype was counted only a few times. The genes are TRBV11-2 and TRBJ2-4; D unclear. The DNA end is a closer match to TRBJ2-7, so the J assignment may be wrong. The CDR3 is made up of 17 amino acids. Germline CDR1 and CDR2: SGHAT and FQNNGV. The CDR3 DNA follows: TGTGCCAGCAGTCCCCACACATGGCTAGGGTATCGCCACGAGCAGTACTTC. Translating gives CASSPHTWLGYRHEQYF.

There are a few counts of this clonotype. The V call is TRBV6-1, the J call TRBJ2-1; 13 bases match TRBD2. The germline gives CDR1 MNHNS, CDR2 SASEGT. Unmatched junction bases numbered 4, after V lost 3 bases and J lost 5 bases. The CDR3 covers 16 residues. CDR3 residues: CASSEWTSGGNNEQFF. The CDR3 coding sequence is TGTGCCAGCAGTGAGTGGACTAGCGGGGGAAACAATGAGCAGTTCTTC.

This chain links TRBV24-1 with TRBJ2-1; TRBD1 might be the D (6 bases). V lost 5 bases and J 1 base, leaving 14 bases between the germline ends. Germline loops: CDR1 KGHDR, CDR2 SFDVKD. CDR3 length equals 16 residues. This CDR3 reads CATSAIQGLSYNEQFF. CDR3 nucleotides: TGTGCCACCAGTGCTATACAGGGCTTATCCTACAATGAGCAGTTCTTC.

Notes on this clonotype: The junction and the germline gene differ at one end; a read error may be behind it. The chain joins TRBV20-1 to TRBJ2-1; perhaps D is TRBD1 or TRBD2 (5 bases each). The CDR3 length is 14 residues. The V gene's germline CDR1 is DFQATT and CDR2 SNEGSKA (reference sequence). Here the CDR3 DNA reads TGCCGTGCCAGAGGGGTACTGACCTACAATGAGCAGTTCTTC. Its translation is CRARGVLTYNEQFF.

The V and J genes are TRBV9 and TRBJ2-1; 8 bases agree with TRBD2. The germline gives CDR1 SGDLS, CDR2 YYNGEE. V shed 4 bases and J 0 bases; nucleotides not matched to a gene: 9. This CDR3 is built from 17 residues. The CDR3 DNA sequence: TGTGCCAGCAGCATTGGACTAGCTGCTGACTCCTACAATGAGCAGTTCTTC. Amino acid sequence: CASSIGLAADSYNEQFF.

The rearrangement links TRBV4-1 to TRBJ2-7, with D possibly TRBD2 on 6 matching bases. The germline gives CDR1 MGHRA, CDR2 YSYEKL. V was cut by 0 bases and J by 4 bases, with 22 bases left in between. This CDR3 has 18 residues. The CDR3 nucleotides read TGCGCCAGCAGCCAAGATTTTATATTGGGGGAAGGGACTTACGAGCAGTACTTC. Translated, it gives CASSQDFILGEGTYEQYF.

The chain joins TRBV7-9 to TRBJ2-1; possible D gene TRBD2, 5 bases. The CDR3 sequence is 15 residues long. Trimming pared 4 bases from V and 7 bases from J, leaving 17 bases between. Germline CDR1 and CDR2: SEHNR and FQNEAQ (reference sequence). The CDR3 sequence is CASSSAVFLRNEQFF. Written as DNA, the CDR3 is TGTGCCAGCAGCTCAGCGGTATTCTTGAGGAATGAGCAGTTCTTC. Variable domain in full (rest from reference TRBV7-9 and TRBJ2-1): DTGVSQNPRHKITKRGQNVTFRCDPISEHNRLYWYRQTLGQGPEFLTYFQNEAQLEKSRLLSDRFSAERPKGSFSTLEIQRTEQGDSAMYLCASSSAVFLRNEQFFGPGTRLTVL.

As to this clonotype: The junction departs from germline at one end; a sequencing error may be responsible. The chain recombines TRBV6-1 with TRBJ2-7, with D perhaps matching TRBD1 (5 bases). The germline V gene has CDR1 MNHNS and CDR2 SASEGT. This CDR3 contains 14 residues. The CDR3 DNA reads TGTGCCAGCATTGAAAGGGGCAGAACCTACGAGCAGTACTTC. Translating gives CASIERGRTYEQYF.

This clonotype turned up a few times. This chain joins TRBV12-3 or TRBV12-4 and TRBJ2-2, with D tentatively TRBD2 (5 bases). This CDR3 contains 14 residues. V was cut by 1 base and J by 4 bases, with 7 bases left in between. CDR3 DNA: TGTGCCAGCAGTTTAGAGGCGGGCACCGGGGAGCTGTTTTTT. Translation: CASSLEAGTGELFF.

This chain joins TRBV20-1 and TRBJ1-1, with no clear D. CDR1 is DFQATT and CDR2 is SNEGSKA in the germline V gene (reference sequence). This CDR3 spans 13 amino acids. The V gene lost 5 bases and the J gene lost 6 bases, with 16 bases spanning the gap. The CDR3 DNA reads TGCAGTGCTGAGGATCGGCTCGTGGCTGAAGCTTTCTTT. This codes for CSAEDRLVAEAFF.

This clonotype was found a few times. V and J are TRBV4-1 and TRBJ2-2; D might be TRBD1 (6 bases). The germline CDR1 and CDR2 sequences are MGHRA and YSYEKL. Deletions cut 1 base from V and 0 bases from J, with 9 bases between. The CDR3 spans 16 residues. The CDR3 sequence: CASSQVKGANTGELFF. The CDR3 region has the DNA TGCGCCAGCAGCCAAGTGAAGGGGGCGAACACCGGGGAGCTGTTTTTT.

This clonotype was recorded many times. V is TRBV20-1 and J is TRBJ2-5; 13 positions match TRBD2. The CDR3 runs to 14 residues. V gave up 5 bases and J gave up 5 bases; unmatched junction bases: 5. Per the germline V gene, CDR1 is DFQATT and CDR2 is SNEGSKA (reference sequence). The CDR3: CSAQTSGGPETQYF. The CDR3 nucleotides are TGCAGTGCTCAGACTAGCGGGGGGCCTGAGACCCAGTACTTC.

The chain employs TRBV5-1 and TRBJ2-7; weak D call: TRBD2 (5 bases). Germline V gene sequence: CDR1 SGHRS, CDR2 YFSETQ. Trimming removed 0 bases from V and 6 bases from J, with 16 bases in between. This CDR3 has 15 residues. Here the CDR3 reads CASSLGERVLGEQYF. The CDR3 bases are TGCGCCAGCAGCTTGGGAGAGAGGGTTTTGGGCGAGCAGTACTTC.

V gene TRBV29-1 combines with J gene TRBJ2-5, with D tentatively TRBD1 (5 bases). V was trimmed by 0 bases and J by 11 bases, leaving 13 bases between them. CDR3 size: 12 residues. The germline CDR1 and CDR2 sequences are SQVTM and ANQGSEA. As DNA, the CDR3 is TGCAGCGTTGAAGATAGGGGCAATGAGCAGTACTTC. It encodes CSVEDRGNEQYF.

The rearrangement joins TRBV5-5 to TRBJ2-3; unclear D gene. The ends were cut back, 0 bases at V and 14 bases at J, with 16 bases in the middle. This CDR3 comprises 13 residues. Germline V gene data show CDR1 as SGHKS and CDR2 as YYEKEE (reference sequence). CDR3 protein: CASSLGPANEAYF. Written as DNA, the CDR3 is TGTGCCAGCAGCTTGGGACCGGCCAACGAGGCGTATTTT.